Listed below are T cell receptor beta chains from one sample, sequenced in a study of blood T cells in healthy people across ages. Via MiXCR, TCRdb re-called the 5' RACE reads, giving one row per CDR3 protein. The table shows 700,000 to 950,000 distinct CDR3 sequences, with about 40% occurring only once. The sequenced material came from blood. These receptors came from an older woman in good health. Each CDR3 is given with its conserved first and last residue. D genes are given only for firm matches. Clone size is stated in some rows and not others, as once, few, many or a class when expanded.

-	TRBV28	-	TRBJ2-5	TGTGCCAGCAGGGCCCGTGGCAGCGTCCATCCCCAGTACTTC	CASRARGSVHPQYF
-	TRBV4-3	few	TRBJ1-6	TGCGCCAGCAGCCAAGATTCCATGGTAGCAAATTCACCCCTCCACTTT	CASSQDSMVANSPLHF
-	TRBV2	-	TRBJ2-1	TGTGCCAGCAAACTGGACAGCTACAATGAGCAGTTCTTC	CASKLDSYNEQFF
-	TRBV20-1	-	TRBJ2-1	TGCAGTGCCAGCGAGCCGACATCCCTCTCCTACGAGCAGTTCTTC	CSASEPTSLSYEQFF
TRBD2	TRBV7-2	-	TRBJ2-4	TGTGCCAGCAGCGTCCAAGCGGGGCTAAACATTCAGTACTTC	CASSVQAGLNIQYF
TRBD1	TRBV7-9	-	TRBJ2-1	TGTGCCAGCAGGCAACAACGGACAGGGCAACGCGAGCAGTTCTTC	CASRQQRTGQREQFF
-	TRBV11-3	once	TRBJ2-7	TGTGCCAGCAGCTCCAGAGTGGGGAATGAGCAGTACTTC	CASSSRVGNEQYF
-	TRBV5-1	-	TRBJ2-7	TGCGCCAGCAGCCGTTCCACCAGGGGCGGAGAGAGCGAGCAGTACTTC	CASSRSTRGGESEQYF
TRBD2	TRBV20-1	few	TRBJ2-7	TGCAGTGCGCACGACCAGGGTGGAAGCGGGAACTACGAGCAGTACTTC	CSAHDQGGSGNYEQYF
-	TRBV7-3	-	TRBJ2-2	TGTGCCAGCAGCCTACACACCGCTGTCACCGGGGAGCTGTTTTTT	CASSLHTAVTGELFF
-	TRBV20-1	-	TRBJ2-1	TGCAGTGCTACCACCATGAGGCCGTACCAAGAGACCCAGTTCTTC	CSATTMRPYQETQFF
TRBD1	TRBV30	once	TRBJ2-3	TGTGCCTGGAGCCACGGACAGGGGTCAGATACGCAGTATTTT	CAWSHGQGSDTQYF
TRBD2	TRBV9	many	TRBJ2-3	TGTGCCAGCAGCCTTGGGGCTAGCGGGGCGACAGATACGCAGTATTTT	CASSLGASGATDTQYF
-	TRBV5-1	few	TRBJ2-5	TGCGCCAGCAGCTTGAGGGGGAGCGCACCTCAAGAGACCCAGTACTTC	CASSLRGSAPQETQYF
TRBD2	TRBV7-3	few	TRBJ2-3	TGTGCCAGCGGGGCTAGCGGGGGGAGCACAGATACGCAGTATTTT	CASGASGGSTDTQYF
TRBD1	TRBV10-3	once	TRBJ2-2	TGTGCCAGCGAGGACAGGGCGGACGGGGAGCTGTTTTTT	CASEDRADGELFF
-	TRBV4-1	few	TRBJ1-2	TGCGCCAGCAGCCAAGCGGACGGACAAAACTATGGCTACACCTTC	CASSQADGQNYGYTF
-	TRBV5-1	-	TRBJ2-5	TGCGCCAGCAGCCCGCGGCAGGGAGGATCAGAGACCCAGTACTTC	CASSPRQGGSETQYF
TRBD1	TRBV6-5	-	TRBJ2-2	TGTGCCAGCAGTTACTACAGGGGTGGCACCGGGGAGCTGTTTTTT	CASSYYRGGTGELFF
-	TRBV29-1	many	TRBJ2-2	TGCAGCGTTTATGGAGGGGGCAGGGGAGCGGAGCTGTTTTTT	CSVYGGGRGAELFF
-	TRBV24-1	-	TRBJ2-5	TGTGCCACCAGTACGGGGTCGCAAGAGACCCAGTACTTC	CATSTGSQETQYF
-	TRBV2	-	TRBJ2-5	TGTGCCAGCAGTGAACAGGGTTCGGGGACCCAGTACTTC	CASSEQGSGTQYF
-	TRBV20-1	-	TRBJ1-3	TGCAGTGCTAGGGACTCGAGCTCTGGAAACACCATATATTTT	CSARDSSSGNTIYF
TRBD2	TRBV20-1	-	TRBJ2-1	TGCAGTGCTAGAGGACTAATCCCGGGGGGGGTGTTTATCAATGAGCAGTTCTTC	CSARGLIPGGVFINEQFF
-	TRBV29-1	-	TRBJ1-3	TGCAGCGCCAGGGTGGGAGGAAACACCATATATTTT	CSARVGGNTIYF
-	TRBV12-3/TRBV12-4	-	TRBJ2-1	TGTGCCAGCAGCCCCCCGGGCCCACATATGAATGAGCAGTTCTTC	CASSPPGPHMNEQFF
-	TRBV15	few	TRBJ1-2	TGTGCCACCAGCAGAGTCGAAGGTCTAGCAGGGCAAGGCTACACCTTC	CATSRVEGLAGQGYTF
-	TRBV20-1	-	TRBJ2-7	TGCAGTGCTCCGAGGGCTGTCCCACCCTACGAGCAGTACTTC	CSAPRAVPPYEQYF
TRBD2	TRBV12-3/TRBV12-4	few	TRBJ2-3	TGTGCCAGCAGTTCGGCGACTAGCAGGCCCACAGATACGCAGTATTTT	CASSSATSRPTDTQYF
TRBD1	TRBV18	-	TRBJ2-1	TGTGCCAGCCTCGACAGGGGTGTTGGCAATGAGCAGTTCTTC	CASLDRGVGNEQFF
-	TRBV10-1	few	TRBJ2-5	TGCGCCAGCAGTGAGTCGTCGACAGCCCAAGAGACCCAGTACTTC	CASSESSTAQETQYF
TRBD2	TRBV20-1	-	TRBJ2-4	TGCAGTGCTTCCCGGGGGGAATTGGGAAACATTCAGTACTTC	CSASRGELGNIQYF
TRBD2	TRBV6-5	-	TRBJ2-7	TGTGCCAGCAGTTACAGGACTAGTTCCTACGAGCAGTACTTC	CASSYRTSSYEQYF
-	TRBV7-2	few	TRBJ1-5	TGTGCCAGCAGCCCACGGGGGGGAGGGTTTGGTCAGCCCCAGCATTTT	CASSPRGGGFGQPQHF
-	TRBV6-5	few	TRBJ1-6	TGTGCCAGCAGTTACGACCCTAATTCACCCCTCCACTTT	CASSYDPNSPLHF
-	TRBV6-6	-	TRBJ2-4	TGTGCCAGCAGCCAGGCGTCGCGGAGCGAAAACATTCAGTACTTC	CASSQASRSENIQYF
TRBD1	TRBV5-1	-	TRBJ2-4	TGCGCCAGCAGCTCGACAGGGGGGGGAAACATTCAGTACTTC	CASSSTGGGNIQYF
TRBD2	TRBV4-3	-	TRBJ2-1	TGCGCCAGCAGCCAAGAGAGGGGACTAGTCTCTGTTGAGCAGTTCTTC	CASSQERGLVSVEQFF
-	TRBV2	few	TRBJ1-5	TGTGCCAGCAGAGGAACCGGGCCTCTACCCCAGCATTTT	CASRGTGPLPQHF
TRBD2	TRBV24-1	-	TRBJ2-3	TGTGCCACCAGTGATTTTGGCCGAGCGGGGAGGGCAGATACGCAGTATTTT	CATSDFGRAGRADTQYF
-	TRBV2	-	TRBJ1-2	TGTACCAGCAGTGTAATGGAAAGGCCGAACTATGGCTACACCTTC	CTSSVMERPNYGYTF
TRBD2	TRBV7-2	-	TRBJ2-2	TGTGCCAGCAGCTTACAGGCGGGGGAGGGCGGGGAGCTGTTTTTT	CASSLQAGEGGELFF
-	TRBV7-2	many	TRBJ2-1	TGTGCCAGCAGCTTGAGACAGAATGAGCAGTTCTTC	CASSLRQNEQFF
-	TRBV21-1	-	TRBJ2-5	TGTGCCAGCAGCAAAGGCAACCAAGAGACCCAGTACTTC	CASSKGNQETQYF
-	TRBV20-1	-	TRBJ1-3	TGCAGTGCTAGCCCGGACGGCCGCTCTGGAAACACCATATATTTT	CSASPDGRSGNTIYF
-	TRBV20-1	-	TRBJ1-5	TGCAGTGCTAGAGAGCCCCGGCTGGGCAATCAGCCCCAGCATTTT	CSAREPRLGNQPQHF
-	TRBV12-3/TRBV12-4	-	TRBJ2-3	TGTGCCAGCAGTTCCCATGGGACAGATACGCAGTATTTT	CASSSHGTDTQYF
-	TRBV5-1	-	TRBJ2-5	TGCGCCAGCAGCTTGCGGACAGTCATAGAGGCCCAGTACTTC	CASSLRTVIEAQYF
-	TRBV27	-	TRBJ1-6	TGTGCCAGCAGCCGAATTGGGCCCCAGCGCAATTCACCCCTCCACTTT	CASSRIGPQRNSPLHF
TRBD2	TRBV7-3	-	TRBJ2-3	TGTGCCAGCAGCTTAAAACTAGCGGGCGCAGATACGCAGTATTTT	CASSLKLAGADTQYF
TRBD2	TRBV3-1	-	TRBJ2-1	TGTGCCAGCAGCCCCCCAGCGGGAGGGCTCTCCCCGATGTTCTTC	CASSPPAGGLSPMFF
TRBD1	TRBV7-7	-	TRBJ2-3	TGTGCTAGCAGCTTGGGACAGGGGAGCACAGATGCGCAGTATTTT	CASSLGQGSTDAQYF
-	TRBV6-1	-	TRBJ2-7	TGTGCCAGCAGTCTTGAGGCCCAGTACTTC	CASSLEAQYF
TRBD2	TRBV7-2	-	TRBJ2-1	TGTGCCAGCAGCCCATCGGCTAGCGGGGCCTACAATGAGCAGTTCTTC	CASSPSASGAYNEQFF
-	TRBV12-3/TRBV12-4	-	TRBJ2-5	TGTGCCAGCAGTGTCGGGGGCTTGGGAGAGACCCAGTACTTC	CASSVGGLGETQYF
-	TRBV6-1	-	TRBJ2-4	TGTGCTAGCAGTGAACGTTCGGAGACAGCAGCACTAGCCAAAAACATTCAGTACTTC	CASSERSETAALAKNIQYF
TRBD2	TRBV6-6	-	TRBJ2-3	TGTGCCAGCAGTTCAATAGCGGGGAGCACAGATACGCAGTATTTT	CASSSIAGSTDTQYF
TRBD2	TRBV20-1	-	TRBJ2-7	TGCAGTGCTAGAGATAAGAGGGGAACTAGCGGGACCTATTACAATGAGCAGTACTTC	CSARDKRGTSGTYYNEQYF
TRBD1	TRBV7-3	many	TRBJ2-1	TGTGCCAGCAGCTTAACGTCCGGACAGGGGGCGAATGAGCAGTTCTTC	CASSLTSGQGANEQFF